This passage covers 15 T cell receptor beta chains from one sample sequenced in a study of T cell repertoires in cytomegalovirus infection. TCRdb analysed the reads with MiXCR anew, one entry per CDR3 protein. The table shows about 210,000 distinct CDR3 sequences, with 6.5% occurring only once. The specimen sequenced was PBMCs. The receptors come from a human donor in good health (CMV status not recorded). Some clones in this sample may be carry-over from other donors' samples.

This clonotype was counted at least ten times. The V call is TRBV29-1, the J call TRBJ2-5; D is perhaps TRBD1 (6 bases). CDR1 is SQVTM, CDR2 ANQGSEA, per germline. Trimming left V 7 bases short and J 4 bases short, with 13 bases between. This CDR3 region has 12 residues. CDR3 nucleotides: TGCAGCGGGGGTTGGACAGTAGAGACCCAGTACTTC. This translates into CSGGWTVETQYF.

V usage is TRBV6-5 and J usage is TRBJ2-7; D possibly corresponds to TRBD1 (6 bases). Per germline, CDR1 MNHEY and CDR2 SVGAGI. CDR3 length equals 15 residues. V lost 7 bases and J 0 bases, leaving 16 bases between the germline ends. The DNA for the CDR3 is TGTGCCAGCACCCTACAGGGCCCCAGCTCCTACGAGCAGTACTTC. Encoded protein: CASTLQGPSSYEQYF.

This clonotype was seen at least ten times. The rearrangement links TRBV7-2 to TRBJ2-1, with 8 bases lining up with TRBD1. The CDR3 has 16 residues. The germline CDR1 and CDR2 sequences are SGHTA and FQGNSA. Trimming removed 1 base from V and 4 bases from J; junction bases left unmatched: 6. The DNA for the CDR3 is TGTGCCAGCAGCTTAGGGGTCGGGACAGGTTACAATGAGCAGTTCTTC. Translation: CASSLGVGTGYNEQFF.

In this sample, this clonotype turned up many times. The chain combines TRBV7-2 with TRBJ1-1, with D unresolved. In germline, CDR1 is SGHTA, CDR2 FQGNSA. The CDR3 spans 15 residues. V was cut by 6 bases and J by 0 bases, with 14 bases left in between. The CDR3 region has the DNA TGTGCCAGCAGGACAAAGGGCGGTATGAACACTGAAGCTTTCTTT. Protein sequence: CASRTKGGMNTEAFF. The whole variable domain, filled in from reference TRBV7-2 and TRBJ1-1, reads GAGVSQSPSNKVTEKGKDVELRCDPISGHTALYWYRQSLGQGLEFLIYFQGNSAPDKSGLPSDRFSAERTGGSVSTLTIQRTQQEDSAVYLCASRTKGGMNTEAFFGQGTRLTVV.

This clonotype showed up many times. The gene calls are TRBV19 and TRBJ2-3; no clear D gene. Trimming stripped 4 bases from V and 5 bases from J, with 4 bases between. Per germline, CDR1 LNHDA and CDR2 SQIVND (reference sequence). The CDR3 covers 11 residues. The DNA of the CDR3 is TGTGCCAGTAGTACCCGAGATACGCAGTATTTT. Translated, it gives CASSTRDTQYF.

This clonotype was seen repeatedly, ten times or more. The V gene is TRBV6-2 or TRBV6-3, the J gene TRBJ2-3, with D tentatively TRBD2 (5 bases). The CDR3 length is 15 residues. Trimming left V 4 bases short and J 6 bases short, with 17 bases between. Germline V gives CDR1 MNHEY, CDR2 SVGEGT. The chain's CDR3 is CASSSPDFPWDTQYF. The CDR3 nucleotides read TGTGCCAGCAGTTCCCCGGACTTCCCCTGGGATACGCAGTATTTT.

As concerns this clonotype: A read error may be the cause here, since a much bigger clone is one base away. The chain joins TRBV11-2 to TRBJ2-2; 7 bases line up with TRBD2. Germline CDR1 and CDR2: SGHAT and FQNNGV. There are 14 residues in the CDR3. The CDR3 DNA sequence: TGTGCCAACAGCCGCTACGGGGGGTCCGGGGAGCTGTTTTTT. Its protein product is CANSRYGGSGELFF.

The chain has TRBV28 and TRBJ2-7, with 11 positions matching TRBD2. The CDR3 extends over 15 amino acids. The J segment lost 3 bases and the V segment lost 5 bases, leaving 6 bases of the junction unmatched. CDR1 MDHEN and CDR2 SYDVKM come from the germline V gene. The CDR3 loop reads CASSPGTSGVYEQYF. The DNA of the CDR3 is TGTGCCAGCAGTCCCGGGACTAGCGGTGTCTACGAGCAGTACTTC.

This clonotype has a count of ten or more. The V call is TRBV30, the J call TRBJ1-1; weak D call: TRBD1 (6 bases). Germline CDR1 reads GTSNPN; CDR2 reads SVGIG (reference sequence). The CDR3 runs 12 residues. Trimming stripped 3 bases from V and 5 bases from J, with 10 bases between. This chain's CDR3 is CAWRTRGTEAFF. In DNA, the CDR3 is TGTGCCTGGAGGACCAGGGGAACTGAAGCTTTCTTT.

This clonotype was picked up many times. The chain uses TRBV7-2 and TRBJ1-1, with D perhaps TRBD1 (5 bases). V was cut by 1 base and J by 1 base, with 19 bases left in between. The CDR3 has 18 residues. CDR1 is SGHTA, CDR2 FQGNSA, per germline. CDR3 sequence: CASSLGGPLRWPNTEAFF. The CDR3 nucleotides read TGTGCCAGCAGCTTAGGGGGCCCGCTCCGTTGGCCGAACACTGAAGCTTTCTTT.

This CDR3 reads CASSGLNTGELFF. The CDR3 bases are TGTGCCAGCAGCGGGCTTAACACCGGGGAGCTGTTTTTT. This rearrangement joins TRBV7-9 to TRBJ2-2; D uncertain. V was shortened by 5 bases and J by 2 bases, with 6 bases between the two germline ends. The CDR3 has 13 amino acids. From germline, CDR1 is SEHNR and CDR2 FQNEAQ (reference sequence).

Ten or more counts support this clonotype. The chain uses TRBV7-8 and TRBJ2-7; TRBD1 aligns across 7 bases. Germline loops: CDR1 SGHVS, CDR2 FQNEAQ. The V and J ends lost 1 base and 12 bases, in that order; junction bases with no gene match: 9. CDR3 length: 13 amino acids. In nucleotides, the CDR3 is TGTGCCAGCAGCTTAGGGTCGGGACAGAGGGGGTACTTC. This sequence encodes CASSLGSGQRGYF.

The V gene is TRBV28, the J gene TRBJ2-5; D unclear. Germline CDR1 MDHEN, CDR2 SYDVKM. The CDR3 loop spans 14 amino acids. V lost 11 bases to trimming and J lost 5 bases, with 21 bases between them. CDR3 sequence: CAVSRVAMAETQYF. The CDR3 DNA sequence: TGTGCCGTAAGTCGGGTGGCAATGGCGGAGACCCAGTACTTC. The complete variable domain, with remaining parts taken from reference TRBV28 and TRBJ2-5, reads DVKVTQSSRYLVKRTGEKVFLECVQDMDHENMFWYRQDPGLGLRLIYFSYDVKMKEKGDIPEGYSVSREKKERFSLILESASTNQTSMYLCAVSRVAMAETQYFGPGTRLLVL.

The table lists this clonotype with many counts. The chain links TRBV25-1 to TRBJ2-2; 10 positions agree with TRBD1. The CDR3 is 15 amino acids. J lost 3 bases, V lost 2 bases, and 0 bases had no gene match. Germline V lookup: CDR1 MGHDK, CDR2 SYGVNS. The DNA for the CDR3 is TGTGCCAGCAGTGAAGGGACAGGGGACACCGGGGAGCTGTTTTTT. Translation: CASSEGTGDTGELFF. Full variable domain (rest looked up from reference TRBV25-1 and TRBJ2-2): EADIYQTPRYLVIGTGKKITLECSQTMGHDKMYWYQQDPGMELHLIHYSYGVNSTEKGDLSSESTVSRIRTEHFPLTLESARPSHTSQYLCASSEGTGDTGELFFGEGSRLTVL.

This clonotype was detected many times. V and J are TRBV25-1 and TRBJ2-2; 7 nucleotides match TRBD1. The junction had 10 bases not matched to a gene; V was cut back by 6 bases and J by 6 bases. Germline V gene lookup returns CDR1 MGHDK and CDR2 SYGVNS. This CDR3 has 15 residues. This CDR3 reads CASSLQGKVPGELFF. CDR3 bases: TGTGCCAGCAGCCTACAGGGGAAGGTACCCGGGGAGCTGTTTTTT.